The rows below give T cell receptor beta chains drawn from one sample of a study of T cell changes during pregnancy in multiple sclerosis. Measured with immunoSEQ multiplex PCR; TCRdb has only the in-frame clones, and not every one. The sample contains tens of thousands of clones, under 95% of which appear only once. Specimen: peripheral blood, collected before pregnancy. These receptors were obtained from a female donor with multiple sclerosis, enrolled in a pregnancy study. Each CDR3 is given with its conserved first and last residue. The D gene is left open where the match is weak. Size is omitted from some rows. Given values are once, few, many or a class for expanded clones.

v_call,d_call,clone_size,j_call,cdr3_aa,cdr3_nt
TRBV18,NA,NA,TRBJ2-5,CASSPTEETQYF,TGTGCCAGCTCACCAACGGAAGAGACCCAGTACTTC
TRBV11-2,TRBD1,NA,TRBJ1-6,CASSIQGMSPLHF,TGTGCCAGCAGCATACAGGGGATGTCACCCCTCCACTTT
TRBV14,TRBD1,NA,TRBJ2-4,CASSQETPGQGVGKNIQYF,TGTGCCAGCAGCCAAGAGACCCCGGGACAGGGAGTAGGCAAAAACATTCAGTACTTC
TRBV19,TRBD2,NA,TRBJ2-2,CASNMFGGRSAGELFF,TGTGCCAGTAACATGTTCGGCGGGAGGTCCGCCGGGGAGCTGTTTTTT
TRBV4-3,TRBD1,NA,TRBJ2-3,CASSHRKGTAITDTQYF,TGCGCCAGCAGCCACCGTAAAGGGACAGCGATCACAGATACGCAGTATTTT
TRBV18,TRBD1,NA,TRBJ2-7,CASSPPSGGAYEQYF,TGTGCCAGCTCACCGCCTTCAGGGGGCGCATACGAGCAGTACTTC
TRBV27,NA,few,TRBJ2-7,CASSLSQGGLSSYEQYF,TGTGCCAGCAGTCTTTCTCAGGGGGGCCTTAGCTCCTACGAGCAGTACTTC
TRBV6-5,NA,NA,TRBJ2-7,CASSYKTGQYF,TGTGCCAGCAGTTACAAAACAGGACAGTACTTC
TRBV5-5,NA,NA,TRBJ1-2,CASSSWGLGYTF,TGTGCCAGCAGCTCGTGGGGACTGGGCTACACCTTC
TRBV7-6,TRBD1,NA,TRBJ2-4,CASSSQGSKNIQYF,TGTGCCAGCAGCTCACAGGGGTCCAAAAACATTCAGTACTTC